Sample share makes the clone carrying this T cell receptor (beta chain) medium-sized. The sorted Tregs were CD4+CD25+CD127-/low cells. TRBV12-4/TRBJ1-2 clonotypes were amplified with adaptor-ligated barcode primers. MiXCR was run by TCRdb on the multiplex PCR reads, yielding one entry per CDR3 protein. The sample records several hundred distinct CDR3 sequences, about 5.1% being singletons. Trimming stripped 0 bases from V and 1 base from J, with 12 bases between. This CDR3 has 16 residues. This clonotype originated in a female donor with breast cancer. Sequenced input: tumor-infiltrating Tregs sorted from the breast tumor. The V and J genes are TRBV12-3 or TRBV12-4 and TRBJ1-2; possible D gene TRBD1, 6 bases. The CDR3: CASSLASDRNNYGYTF. The CDR3 nucleotides are TGTGCCAGCAGTTTAGCATCTGACAGGAATAACTATGGCTACACCTTC.